The 20 T cell receptor beta chains presented below share a single source sample, sequenced in a study of blood T cells in healthy people across ages. Combining a sample-barcoded 5' primer with a J-beta primer mix, a second PCR ran for about 7 to 11 cycles. TCRdb independently ran MiXCR on the 5' RACE reads; one entry per CDR3 protein. The data contain some 710,000 distinct CDR3 sequences, about 46% of them singletons. Sequenced material: blood. Receptor source: an elderly man in good health.

This sequence joins TRBV29-1 and TRBJ2-7, with 10 bases identical to TRBD2. The CDR3 extends over 17 amino acids. V lost 5 bases and J lost 3; bases outside the gene matches: 16. CDR1 and CDR2 (germline): SQVTM, ANQGSEA. CDR3 bases: TGCAGCGTTCGGCCAGCGGGGGGGCCTGGCTCTTTCTACGAGCAGTACTTC. This sequence encodes CSVRPAGGPGSFYEQYF.

This clonotype has only one observation. This chain connects TRBV7-2 to TRBJ1-2; D possibly corresponds to TRBD1 (6 bases). CDR3 length equals 15 residues. The V end was cut by 6 bases, the J end by 7 bases, with 21 bases between. Germline V gene sequence: CDR1 SGHTA, CDR2 FQGNSA. The CDR3 nucleotides read TGTGCCAGCAGTCTGAACAGGGAAGATCTTGCTGGCTACACCTTC. Residues: CASSLNREDLAGYTF.

The chain's CDR3 is CASSRIGTGGPSYEQYF. DNA of the CDR3: TGCGCCAGCAGTCGTATTGGGACAGGGGGTCCCTCCTACGAGCAGTACTTC. The chain joins TRBV5-1 to TRBJ2-7; 11 nucleotides match TRBD1. The CDR3 has 17 amino acids. The J segment lost 0 bases and the V segment lost 5 bases, leaving 10 bases of the junction unmatched. Germline V lookup: CDR1 SGHRS, CDR2 YFSETQ. The variable domain in full, completed from reference TRBV5-1 and TRBJ2-7, reads KAGVTQTPRYLIKTRGQQVTLSCSPISGHRSVSWYQQTPGQGLQFLFEYFSETQRNKGNFPGRFSGRQFSNSRSEMNVSTLELGDSALYLCASSRIGTGGPSYEQYFGPGTRLTVT.

The rearrangement uses TRBV3-1 and TRBJ2-5, with D possibly being TRBD2 (6 bases). Judging by the DNA end, TRBJ2-4 fits better; the J call may be wrong. This CDR3 comprises 16 residues. CDR1 is LGHDT and CDR2 is YNNKEL in the germline V gene (reference sequence). DNA for the CDR3: TGTGCCAGCAGCCTCGTATCGGGGGAAGCCAAAAACATTCAGTACTTC. The encoded protein is CASSLVSGEAKNIQYF.

V gene TRBV7-2 combines with J gene TRBJ2-3; no firm D call. Trimming took off 5 bases at V and 5 bases at J, with 11 bases between the two ends. This CDR3 is 13 amino acids long. Germline loops: CDR1 SGHTA, CDR2 FQGNSA. The CDR3 here is CASSPLARDTQYF. Written as DNA, the CDR3 is TGTGCCAGCAGCCCCCTCGCCAGAGATACGCAGTATTTT. Variable domain in full (rest from reference TRBV7-2 and TRBJ2-3): GAGVSQSPSNKVTEKGKDVELRCDPISGHTALYWYRQSLGQGLEFLIYFQGNSAPDKSGLPSDRFSAERTGGSVSTLTIQRTQQEDSAVYLCASSPLARDTQYFGPGTRLTVL.

The chain links TRBV6-5 to TRBJ2-3, with a weak D call TRBD2 (5 bases). V was cut by 10 bases and J by 12 bases, with 20 bases left in between. The CDR3 is made up of 12 amino acids. Per the germline V gene, CDR1 is MNHEY and CDR2 is SVGAGI. This CDR3 reads CATSEGNHAQYF. The CDR3 nucleotides are TGTGCCACCTCTGAGGGAAACCACGCCCAGTATTTT.

The genes are TRBV15 and TRBJ1-4; D call uncertain. The CDR3 length is 14 residues. Trimming shortened V by 3 bases and J by 8 bases, and 13 bases separated the two germline ends. Germline values: CDR1 LNHNV, CDR2 YYDKDF (reference sequence). Here the CDR3 reads CATSSQQEPEKLFF. CDR3 nucleotide sequence: TGTGCCACCAGCAGTCAACAAGAACCGGAAAAACTGTTTTTT.

This clonotype was detected ten times or more. The rearrangement links TRBV27 to TRBJ2-1; 12 nucleotides match TRBD2. This CDR3 has 16 amino acids. The V gene end was trimmed by 7 bases and the J gene end by 7 bases; junction bases not matched to a gene: 11. Germline-derived CDR1 and CDR2 are MNHEY and SMNVEV (reference sequence). DNA of the CDR3: TGTGCCAGCACTCCGAGGGAGACTAGCGGGAGAAATGAGCAGTTCTTC. As protein: CASTPRETSGRNEQFF.

A remark on this clonotype: A much larger clone lies a single base off, so this may be a read error. V gene TRBV29-1 combines with J gene TRBJ2-1, with 8 bases lining up with TRBD2. With 4 bases clipped from V and 2 bases from J, the junction kept 1 base outside the gene matches. The CDR3 is made up of 13 amino acids. Germline V gene lookup returns CDR1 SQVTM and CDR2 ANQGSEA. This chain's CDR3 is CSVVLAAYNEQFF. The CDR3 DNA sequence: TGCAGCGTTGTACTAGCGGCCTACAATGAGCAGTTCTTC.

This rearrangement joins TRBV20-1 to TRBJ1-2; the D is unclear. V gave up 2 bases and J gave up 3 bases, with 10 bases separating them. The CDR3 runs to 13 residues. Germline V lookup: CDR1 DFQATT, CDR2 SNEGSKA (reference sequence). Here the CDR3 reads CSARTGFDYGYTF. CDR3 nucleotide sequence: TGCAGTGCTAGAACGGGATTCGACTATGGCTACACCTTC.

The chain uses TRBV6-6 and TRBJ1-5; D gene ambiguous. The V and J ends lost 2 bases and 1 base respectively, with 9 bases between them. The CDR3 consists of 15 residues. Germline assignment: CDR1 MNHNY and CDR2 SVGAGI (reference sequence). The DNA of the CDR3 is TGTGCCAGCAGTTACGAGGTAGGAAGCAATCAGCCCCAGCATTTT. It codes for CASSYEVGSNQPQHF.

The chain is built from TRBV5-1 and TRBJ2-7; 11 bases are a match to TRBD2. Germline loops: CDR1 SGHRS, CDR2 YFSETQ. This CDR3 spans 14 amino acids. V gave up 9 bases and J gave up 7 bases; unmatched junction bases: 12. CDR3 region: CATRPGLAGGEQYF. In DNA, the CDR3 is TGCGCCACCCGGCCCGGTCTAGCGGGAGGTGAGCAGTACTTC.

The genes are TRBV7-8 and TRBJ2-5; D perhaps matches TRBD1 (6 bases). CDR3 length: 14 residues. With 5 bases removed from V and 2 bases from J, the gap between germline ends came to 12 bases. CDR1 SGHVS and CDR2 FQNEAQ come from the germline V gene. In nucleotides, the CDR3 is TGTGCCAGCAGCGACGGGACAATACAAGAGACCCAGTACTTC. It translates to CASSDGTIQETQYF.

This clonotype was detected a few times. J is TRBJ2-3 and V is TRBV7-2, with 7 bases matching TRBD1. This CDR3 has 14 residues. The trim removed 1 base at V and 5 bases at J, leaving 3 bases unmatched. Germline assignment: CDR1 SGHTA and CDR2 FQGNSA. The CDR3, as DNA: TGTGCCAGCAGCTTAGGACAGGGTCAAGATACGCAGTATTTT. Protein product: CASSLGQGQDTQYF.

This clonotype was recorded many times. The chain combines TRBV9 with TRBJ2-1; 13 positions agree with TRBD2. The ends lost 4 bases at V and 0 bases at J; junction bases unmatched: 10. The CDR3 is 19 amino acids. Germline V gene data show CDR1 as SGDLS and CDR2 as YYNGEE. DNA for the CDR3: TGTGCCAGCAGCCCAAGGGGGACTAGCGGGGCTATCTCCTACAATGAGCAGTTCTTC. This encodes CASSPRGTSGAISYNEQFF.

This clonotype was observed a handful of times. This chain joins TRBV4-1 and TRBJ2-1; D is uncertain. The CDR3 is 16 amino acids. The germline gives CDR1 MGHRA, CDR2 YSYEKL. Trimming removed 4 bases at V and 8 bases at J, with 21 bases between. This CDR3 reads CASSRSAGAFQDEQFF. The DNA for the CDR3 is TGCGCCAGCAGCCGAAGTGCTGGCGCATTTCAGGATGAGCAGTTCTTC.

This clonotype has only a few counts. This chain links TRBV27 with TRBJ1-1, with 9 nucleotides matching TRBD1. CDR3 length: 12 amino acids. Germline lookup yields CDR1 MNHEY and CDR2 SMNVEV (reference sequence). V was clipped by 4 bases and J by 10 bases; unmatched bases: 4. Written as DNA, the CDR3 is TGTGCCAGCAGTTCCGGGACAGGGTTAGCTTTCTTT. It codes for CASSSGTGLAFF.

This clonotype was counted only a few times. The chain links TRBV6-1 to TRBJ1-1; maybe TRBD1 (6 bases). Per germline, CDR1 MNHNS and CDR2 SASEGT. V lost 6 bases to trimming and J lost 2 bases, with 10 bases between them. There are 13 residues in the CDR3. The CDR3 here is CASRQGANTEAFF. In DNA form, the CDR3 reads TGTGCCAGCAGACAGGGAGCAAACACTGAAGCTTTCTTT.

The chain employs TRBV29-1 and TRBJ2-4, with D possibly TRBD2 on 5 matching bases. The DNA end is a closer match to TRBJ2-5, so the J assignment may be wrong. CDR1 is SQVTM, CDR2 ANQGSEA, per germline. CDR3 size: 13 residues. The CDR3 protein is CSVPRAELETQYF. CDR3 nucleotide sequence: TGCAGCGTTCCCCGAGCGGAGTTGGAGACCCAGTACTTC.

This clonotype has a handful of counts. The genes are TRBV28 and TRBJ2-4; TRBD1 aligns across 7 bases. The V gene end was trimmed by 5 bases and the J gene end by 2 bases; junction bases not matched to a gene: 6. Germline CDR1 MDHEN, CDR2 SYDVKM. There are 15 residues in the CDR3. DNA of the CDR3: TGTGCCAGCAGTCCCGGGACAGCCTCCAAAAACATTCAGTACTTC. This sequence encodes CASSPGTASKNIQYF.